This is a list of T cell receptor beta chains from one sample in a study of T-cell memory formation after mild COVID-19. TCRdb recomputed calls from the 5' RACE reads with MiXCR, one row per CDR3 protein. There are a few hundred thousand distinct CDR3 sequences in the sample; under 25% occur only once, and 12% lies in the top ten. The sample consisted of PBMCs or a T cell subset sorted from them (not recorded which). Every receptor here comes from an adult woman who had mild COVID-19 (a few samples of this study predate the infection). Cell type and time point are not known. Each CDR3 is given with its conserved first and last residue. The D gene is left open where the match is weak. Expanded clones are given a class, and other clones once, few, many or no size at all.

j_gene: TRBJ2-3
v_gene: TRBV20-1
d_gene: NA
abundance: few
CDR3aa: CSAQLGGGRTDTQYF
CDR3nt: TGCAGTGCCCAACTCGGGGGCGGGCGCACAGATACGCAGTATTTT

j_gene: TRBJ2-1
v_gene: TRBV7-2
d_gene: NA
abundance: many
CDR3aa: CASSLEAEQFF
CDR3nt: TGTGCCAGCAGCTTGGAAGCAGAGCAGTTCTTC

j_gene: TRBJ2-2
v_gene: TRBV28
d_gene: TRBD1
abundance: NA
CDR3aa: CASSLVDRDGGELFF
CDR3nt: TGTGCCAGCAGTTTAGTAGACAGGGACGGCGGGGAGCTGTTTTTT

j_gene: TRBJ1-6
v_gene: TRBV15
d_gene: NA
abundance: once
CDR3aa: CATSRDYQGSPLHF
CDR3nt: TGTGCCACCAGCAGAGATTATCAGGGATCACCCCTCCACTTT

j_gene: TRBJ2-2
v_gene: TRBV20-1
d_gene: TRBD1
abundance: NA
CDR3aa: CSAQGAANTGELFF
CDR3nt: TGCAGTGCGCAGGGGGCAGCGAACACCGGGGAGCTGTTTTTT

j_gene: TRBJ1-2
v_gene: TRBV20-1
d_gene: TRBD1
abundance: NA
CDR3aa: CSAGDRVNTF
CDR3nt: TGCAGTGCCGGAGACAGGGTCAACACCTTC

j_gene: TRBJ2-1
v_gene: TRBV7-9
d_gene: TRBD1
abundance: NA
CDR3aa: CASSLAQGEAYNEQFF
CDR3nt: TGTGCCAGCAGCTTAGCACAGGGGGAGGCCTACAATGAGCAGTTCTTC

j_gene: TRBJ1-3
v_gene: TRBV9
d_gene: NA
abundance: few
CDR3aa: CASSPQLGSGNTIYF
CDR3nt: TGTGCCAGCAGCCCCCAACTGGGATCTGGAAACACCATATATTTT

j_gene: TRBJ2-2
v_gene: TRBV12-3/TRBV12-4
d_gene: TRBD1
abundance: NA
CDR3aa: CASSFGGSGGTGELFF
CDR3nt: TGTGCCAGCAGTTTTGGGGGCTCAGGGGGCACCGGGGAGCTGTTTTTT

j_gene: TRBJ1-1
v_gene: TRBV6-2/TRBV6-3
d_gene: NA
abundance: many
CDR3aa: CASSYSTGEAFF
CDR3nt: TGTGCCAGCAGTTACTCGACGGGCGAAGCTTTCTTT

j_gene: TRBJ2-1
v_gene: TRBV27
d_gene: TRBD2
abundance: NA
CDR3aa: CASSLGTSGRNEQFF
CDR3nt: TGTGCCAGCAGCCTCGGGACTAGCGGGAGAAATGAGCAGTTCTTC

j_gene: TRBJ2-7
v_gene: TRBV7-9
d_gene: TRBD2
abundance: NA
CDR3aa: CASSYRGLAGGSLSYEQYF
CDR3nt: TGTGCCAGCAGCTACCGGGGACTAGCGGGGGGATCCCTCTCCTACGAGCAGTACTTC

j_gene: TRBJ2-3
v_gene: TRBV20-1
d_gene: TRBD2
abundance: NA
CDR3aa: CSAREGLAGFRSDTQYF
CDR3nt: TGCAGTGCTAGAGAGGGACTAGCTGGATTTCGATCAGATACGCAGTATTTT

j_gene: TRBJ2-2
v_gene: TRBV6-6
d_gene: TRBD1
abundance: NA
CDR3aa: CASRTNQGATGELFF
CDR3nt: TGTGCCAGCAGGACAAACCAGGGGGCTACCGGGGAGCTGTTTTTT

j_gene: TRBJ2-2
v_gene: TRBV19
d_gene: TRBD2
abundance: NA
CDR3aa: CASTSLTGGYGELFF
CDR3nt: TGTGCCAGTACCTCTCTAACGGGGGGATACGGGGAGCTGTTTTTT

j_gene: TRBJ1-2
v_gene: TRBV6-5
d_gene: TRBD1
abundance: many
CDR3aa: CASSRGTGKSPGYTF
CDR3nt: TGTGCCAGCAGTCGGGGGACAGGGAAAAGTCCTGGCTACACCTTC

j_gene: TRBJ2-1
v_gene: TRBV5-5
d_gene: TRBD2
abundance: few
CDR3aa: CASSPGGGVAGLDYNEQFF
CDR3nt: TGTGCCAGCAGCCCCGGAGGTGGAGTAGCGGGCTTAGACTACAATGAGCAGTTCTTC

j_gene: TRBJ2-1
v_gene: TRBV11-3
d_gene: TRBD1
abundance: few
CDR3aa: CASSLRQGVHNEQFF
CDR3nt: TGTGCCAGCAGCTTGAGGCAGGGGGTCCACAATGAGCAGTTCTTC

j_gene: TRBJ2-1
v_gene: TRBV28
d_gene: TRBD1
abundance: NA
CDR3aa: CASLGQGRAEQFF
CDR3nt: TGTGCCAGTTTGGGACAGGGAAGGGCTGAGCAGTTCTTC

j_gene: TRBJ2-2
v_gene: TRBV20-1
d_gene: TRBD2
abundance: few
CDR3aa: CSARDSGRAGTGELFF
CDR3nt: TGCAGTGCTAGAGATAGCGGGAGGGCCGGCACCGGGGAGCTGTTTTTT

j_gene: TRBJ2-2
v_gene: TRBV6-2/TRBV6-3
d_gene: TRBD1
abundance: few
CDR3aa: CASSYSRSGGAELSPGELFF
CDR3nt: TGTGCCAGCAGTTACTCGAGGTCAGGGGGCGCGGAGCTTAGCCCCGGGGAGCTGTTTTTT

j_gene: TRBJ2-3
v_gene: TRBV7-3
d_gene: TRBD2
abundance: NA
CDR3aa: CASSLIGGGSTDTQYF
CDR3nt: TGTGCCAGCAGCTTAATTGGCGGGGGTAGCACAGATACGCAGTATTTT

j_gene: TRBJ2-5
v_gene: TRBV20-1
d_gene: NA
abundance: few
CDR3aa: CSAGGTVQETQYF
CDR3nt: TGCAGTGCCGGAGGGACAGTCCAAGAGACCCAGTACTTC

j_gene: TRBJ2-2
v_gene: TRBV24-1
d_gene: TRBD2
abundance: few
CDR3aa: CATSDLPRTSGERELFF
CDR3nt: TGTGCCACCAGTGATCTTCCCAGGACTAGCGGGGAGCGGGAGCTGTTTTTT

j_gene: TRBJ1-1
v_gene: TRBV4-3
d_gene: NA
abundance: NA
CDR3aa: CASSQAVGGGFTEAFF
CDR3nt: TGCGCCAGCAGCCAAGCTGTAGGAGGGGGGTTCACTGAAGCTTTCTTT

j_gene: TRBJ1-5
v_gene: TRBV19
d_gene: NA
abundance: few
CDR3aa: CASRPQGYGNQPQHF
CDR3nt: TGTGCCAGTAGGCCCCAGGGGTATGGCAATCAGCCCCAGCATTTT

j_gene: TRBJ2-1
v_gene: TRBV7-6
d_gene: TRBD2
abundance: NA
CDR3aa: CATLNPLPGSFWTSGKSYNEQFF
CDR3nt: TGTGCCACCTTGAACCCTCTACCAGGCTCATTTTGGACTAGCGGGAAGTCCTACAATGAGCAGTTCTTC

j_gene: TRBJ2-3
v_gene: TRBV19
d_gene: NA
abundance: NA
CDR3aa: CASRQQSFRTDTQYF
CDR3nt: TGTGCCAGTCGGCAGCAGAGCTTTCGCACAGATACGCAGTATTTT

j_gene: TRBJ2-2
v_gene: TRBV11-3
d_gene: NA
abundance: NA
CDR3aa: CASSLGTVVSGELFF
CDR3nt: TGTGCCAGCAGCTTAGGGACAGTAGTTTCCGGGGAGCTGTTTTTT

j_gene: TRBJ1-4
v_gene: TRBV5-1
d_gene: NA
abundance: NA
CDR3aa: CASSLVSATNEKLFF
CDR3nt: TGCGCCAGCAGCTTGGTCAGTGCAACTAATGAAAAACTGTTTTTT

j_gene: TRBJ1-1
v_gene: TRBV6-5
d_gene: NA
abundance: NA
CDR3aa: CASSSRVGTEAFF
CDR3nt: TGTGCCAGCAGTTCCAGGGTGGGAACTGAAGCTTTCTTT

j_gene: TRBJ2-1
v_gene: TRBV4-2
d_gene: NA
abundance: NA
CDR3aa: CASSLRAGYEQFF
CDR3nt: TGTGCCAGCAGCCTTAGAGCAGGCTATGAGCAGTTCTTC

j_gene: TRBJ2-7
v_gene: TRBV7-9
d_gene: NA
abundance: few
CDR3aa: CASSLAGITYEQYF
CDR3nt: TGTGCCAGCAGCTTAGCGGGCATAACCTACGAGCAGTACTTC

j_gene: TRBJ1-5
v_gene: TRBV12-3/TRBV12-4
d_gene: NA
abundance: many
CDR3aa: CASSLIGSPQHF
CDR3nt: TGTGCCAGCAGTTTAATAGGGAGTCCCCAGCATTTT

j_gene: TRBJ1-1
v_gene: TRBV7-3
d_gene: TRBD1
abundance: NA
CDR3aa: CASSFDRGVSTEAFF
CDR3nt: TGTGCCAGCAGCTTCGACAGGGGAGTCAGCACTGAAGCTTTCTTT

j_gene: TRBJ2-7
v_gene: TRBV12-3/TRBV12-4
d_gene: NA
abundance: few
CDR3aa: CASSLGPPTYEQYF
CDR3nt: TGTGCCAGCAGTTTGGGTCCCCCGACCTACGAGCAGTACTTC

j_gene: TRBJ1-1
v_gene: TRBV4-3
d_gene: NA
abundance: NA
CDR3aa: CASSQDLRAGTEAFF
CDR3nt: TGCGCCAGCAGCCAAGATCTTCGCGCGGGCACTGAAGCTTTCTTT

j_gene: TRBJ2-5
v_gene: TRBV27
d_gene: NA
abundance: few
CDR3aa: CASSLSGMRNGQETQYF
CDR3nt: TGTGCCAGCAGTTTATCCGGGATGCGAAACGGCCAAGAGACCCAGTACTTC

j_gene: TRBJ2-1
v_gene: TRBV6-5
d_gene: TRBD1
abundance: NA
CDR3aa: CASRGPGQGYNDQFF
CDR3nt: TGTGCCAGCAGGGGACCGGGACAGGGTTACAATGACCAGTTCTTC

j_gene: TRBJ2-6
v_gene: TRBV4-2
d_gene: TRBD2
abundance: NA
CDR3aa: CASSRGLAGGLGANVLTF
CDR3nt: TGTGCCAGCAGCCGGGGACTAGCGGGAGGGCTCGGGGCCAACGTCCTGACTTTC

j_gene: TRBJ2-2
v_gene: TRBV6-2/TRBV6-3
d_gene: TRBD2
abundance: NA
CDR3aa: CASSSRLAGASRHGELFF
CDR3nt: TGTGCCAGCAGTTCTCGACTAGCGGGAGCATCCCGGCACGGGGAGCTGTTTTTT

j_gene: TRBJ1-1
v_gene: TRBV4-1
d_gene: NA
abundance: few
CDR3aa: CASSQVTLAPGAEAFF
CDR3nt: TGCGCCAGCAGCCAAGTCACGCTAGCCCCTGGGGCTGAAGCTTTCTTT